These 5 T cell receptor beta chains were all obtained from the same sample, sequenced in a study of T cell repertoires in cytomegalovirus infection. TCRdb re-analysed the reads in MiXCR, keeping a single row per CDR3 protein. The profile covers under 200,000 distinct CDR3 sequences, with more than 15% appearing a single time and around 20% taken by the ten largest. Sequencing input: CD8+ T cells from PBMCs. The source is a human donor in good health (CMV status not recorded). Some clones in this sample may be carry-over from other donors' samples.

CDR3 amino acids: CASSLVPGTGGNEQFF. CDR3 sequence (DNA): TGTGCCAGCAGCTTAGTGCCCGGGACAGGGGGCAATGAGCAGTTCTTC. The chain recombines TRBV7-2 with TRBJ2-1; 11 bases align to TRBD1. J gave up 6 bases and V 1 base, and 5 bases lay outside the gene matches. Per the germline V gene, CDR1 is SGHTA and CDR2 is FQGNSA. This CDR3 spans 16 amino acids.

There are a few counts of this clonotype. The chain carries TRBV28 and TRBJ1-1, with D possibly being TRBD1 (5 bases). The CDR3 sequence is 15 residues long. Germline loops: CDR1 MDHEN, CDR2 SYDVKM. V was cut by 8 bases and J by 5 bases, with 21 bases left in between. This CDR3 is CASSLPQGSWTEAFF. The CDR3 DNA reads TGTGCCAGCTCCCTACCCCAGGGTAGTTGGACTGAAGCTTTCTTT.

The rearrangement uses TRBV6-5 and TRBJ1-5; D ambiguous. This CDR3 is 17 amino acids long. Trimming removed 6 bases from V and 0 bases from J, with 18 bases in between. Germline V gene sequence: CDR1 MNHEY, CDR2 SVGAGI. CDR3: CASSPGRLYNSNQPQHF. CDR3 DNA: TGTGCCAGCAGCCCCGGGAGATTATACAATAGCAATCAGCCCCAGCATTTT.

In its sample, this clonotype was seen a few times. The chain links TRBV5-1 to TRBJ2-3; D remains unclear. This CDR3 region has 12 residues. The germline V gene encodes CDR1 SGHRS and CDR2 YFSETQ. V lost 5 bases and J 4 bases, leaving 8 bases between the germline ends. CDR3 loop: CASSKNADTQYF. DNA of the CDR3: TGCGCCAGCAGTAAGAACGCAGATACGCAGTATTTT.

The table lists this clonotype with a few counts. The V call is TRBV12-3 or TRBV12-4, the J call TRBJ1-5; possibly TRBD1 for D (5 bases). The length of the CDR3 is 15 residues. The germline V and J ends were trimmed by 2 bases and 1 base, with 9 bases remaining between them. CDR3 in amino acids: CASSLSGPSNQPQHF. The CDR3 DNA sequence: TGTGCCAGCAGTTTATCAGGGCCCAGCAATCAGCCCCAGCATTTT.